Listed below are T cell receptor beta chains from one sample, sequenced in a study of cytomegalovirus exposure and HLA in healthy donors. The assay was immunoSEQ multiplex PCR, and TCRdb's table has in-frame clones only and misses some. The sample records over 85,000 clones, around 80% being singletons. The specimen sequenced was PBMCs. The source of these receptors is a man aged 35 to 55 in good health and CMV-seropositive. CDR3s include the opening cysteine and the closing phenylalanine or tryptophan.

V gene	J gene	CDR3 length	CDR3 protein
TRBV14	TRBJ1-1	14	CASSHPGTYTEAFF
TRBV2	TRBJ1-1	15	CASSDRGYLNTEAFF
TRBV5-4	TRBJ2-7	13	CASNTTGAYEQYF
TRBV7-6	TRBJ2-3	14	CASSLDWATDTQYF
TRBV5-1	TRBJ2-3	16	CASTLAGGGRTDTQYF
TRBV5-1	TRBJ1-4	13	CASRDDRDRKLFF
TRBV19	TRBJ2-5	15	CASTIRGNMGETQYF
TRBV5-1	TRBJ1-2	14	CASTFAGGYYGYTF
TRBV14	TRBJ2-1	17	CASSQDLSGSSYNEQFF
TRBV4-1	TRBJ1-6	16	CASSQWGGSYNSPLHF
TRBV18	TRBJ1-5	16	CASSPMEQYSNQPQHF
TRBV6-4	TRBJ1-1	13	CASSRTGNTEAFF
TRBV5-6	TRBJ2-7	13	CASSLGSGYEQYF
TRBV30	TRBJ2-2	14	CAWSVQGYTGELFF
TRBV6-5	TRBJ1-2	15	CASSPFGTGNEGYTF
TRBV7-9	.	15	CASSPRTGPTYEQYF
TRBV7-2	TRBJ2-1	15	CASSLASHSYNEQFF
TRBV25-1	TRBJ1-2	16	CASSDPLDYLNYGYTF
TRBV5-1	TRBJ1-5	15	CASSFGGENNQPQHF
TRBV5-6	TRBJ1-2	13	CASSLGGGYGYTF
TRBV6-1	TRBJ1-2	15	CASSEAQGWVYGYTF
TRBV5-1	TRBJ2-3	12	CASQGGTDTQYF
TRBV5-4	TRBJ1-3	16	CASSKNRGASGNTIYF
TRBV30	TRBJ1-5	13	CAWSIQGHQPQHF
TRBV7-6	TRBJ2-7	14	CASSLLTGMGEQYF
TRBV28	TRBJ2-7	15	CASSFGTSGRVVQYF
TRBV29-1	TRBJ1-1	14	CSVTGLHANTEAFF
TRBV9	TRBJ2-3	17	CASSPRGGSLASNTQYF
TRBV19	TRBJ2-7	16	CASSMGDRSATYEQYF
TRBV7-9	TRBJ2-2	15	CASSPWDSAQGELFF
TRBV4-1	TRBJ2-6	18	CASSLQVTGGAGANGLTF
TRBV11-3	TRBJ2-1	15	CASSFPPGQSNEQFF
TRBV6-5	TRBJ2-3	13	CASSWTPGDTQYF
TRBV25-1	TRBJ1-2	16	CASSEYPGGANYGYTF
TRBV5-5	TRBJ2-1	14	CASSFLRRRDEQFF
TRBV7-3	TRBJ1-6	14	CASSLLQGNSPLHF
TRBV11-3	TRBJ2-1	15	CASSVTGSGSNEQFF
TRBV7-9	TRBJ1-6	15	CASSASSGGNSPLHF
TRBV18	TRBJ1-2	13	CASSQGQGDGYTF
TRBV7-9	TRBJ2-2	14	CSSSLDRGTGELFF
TRBV27	TRBJ1-2	13	CASRLQGGRGYTF
TRBV6-1	TRBJ2-1	14	CASTPASGYNEQFF
TRBV2	TRBJ1-1	12	CASSYRDTEAFF
TRBV13	TRBJ2-2	18	CASSFRSRLAANTGELFF
TRBV7-9	TRBJ2-2	15	CASSRQGGFSGELFF